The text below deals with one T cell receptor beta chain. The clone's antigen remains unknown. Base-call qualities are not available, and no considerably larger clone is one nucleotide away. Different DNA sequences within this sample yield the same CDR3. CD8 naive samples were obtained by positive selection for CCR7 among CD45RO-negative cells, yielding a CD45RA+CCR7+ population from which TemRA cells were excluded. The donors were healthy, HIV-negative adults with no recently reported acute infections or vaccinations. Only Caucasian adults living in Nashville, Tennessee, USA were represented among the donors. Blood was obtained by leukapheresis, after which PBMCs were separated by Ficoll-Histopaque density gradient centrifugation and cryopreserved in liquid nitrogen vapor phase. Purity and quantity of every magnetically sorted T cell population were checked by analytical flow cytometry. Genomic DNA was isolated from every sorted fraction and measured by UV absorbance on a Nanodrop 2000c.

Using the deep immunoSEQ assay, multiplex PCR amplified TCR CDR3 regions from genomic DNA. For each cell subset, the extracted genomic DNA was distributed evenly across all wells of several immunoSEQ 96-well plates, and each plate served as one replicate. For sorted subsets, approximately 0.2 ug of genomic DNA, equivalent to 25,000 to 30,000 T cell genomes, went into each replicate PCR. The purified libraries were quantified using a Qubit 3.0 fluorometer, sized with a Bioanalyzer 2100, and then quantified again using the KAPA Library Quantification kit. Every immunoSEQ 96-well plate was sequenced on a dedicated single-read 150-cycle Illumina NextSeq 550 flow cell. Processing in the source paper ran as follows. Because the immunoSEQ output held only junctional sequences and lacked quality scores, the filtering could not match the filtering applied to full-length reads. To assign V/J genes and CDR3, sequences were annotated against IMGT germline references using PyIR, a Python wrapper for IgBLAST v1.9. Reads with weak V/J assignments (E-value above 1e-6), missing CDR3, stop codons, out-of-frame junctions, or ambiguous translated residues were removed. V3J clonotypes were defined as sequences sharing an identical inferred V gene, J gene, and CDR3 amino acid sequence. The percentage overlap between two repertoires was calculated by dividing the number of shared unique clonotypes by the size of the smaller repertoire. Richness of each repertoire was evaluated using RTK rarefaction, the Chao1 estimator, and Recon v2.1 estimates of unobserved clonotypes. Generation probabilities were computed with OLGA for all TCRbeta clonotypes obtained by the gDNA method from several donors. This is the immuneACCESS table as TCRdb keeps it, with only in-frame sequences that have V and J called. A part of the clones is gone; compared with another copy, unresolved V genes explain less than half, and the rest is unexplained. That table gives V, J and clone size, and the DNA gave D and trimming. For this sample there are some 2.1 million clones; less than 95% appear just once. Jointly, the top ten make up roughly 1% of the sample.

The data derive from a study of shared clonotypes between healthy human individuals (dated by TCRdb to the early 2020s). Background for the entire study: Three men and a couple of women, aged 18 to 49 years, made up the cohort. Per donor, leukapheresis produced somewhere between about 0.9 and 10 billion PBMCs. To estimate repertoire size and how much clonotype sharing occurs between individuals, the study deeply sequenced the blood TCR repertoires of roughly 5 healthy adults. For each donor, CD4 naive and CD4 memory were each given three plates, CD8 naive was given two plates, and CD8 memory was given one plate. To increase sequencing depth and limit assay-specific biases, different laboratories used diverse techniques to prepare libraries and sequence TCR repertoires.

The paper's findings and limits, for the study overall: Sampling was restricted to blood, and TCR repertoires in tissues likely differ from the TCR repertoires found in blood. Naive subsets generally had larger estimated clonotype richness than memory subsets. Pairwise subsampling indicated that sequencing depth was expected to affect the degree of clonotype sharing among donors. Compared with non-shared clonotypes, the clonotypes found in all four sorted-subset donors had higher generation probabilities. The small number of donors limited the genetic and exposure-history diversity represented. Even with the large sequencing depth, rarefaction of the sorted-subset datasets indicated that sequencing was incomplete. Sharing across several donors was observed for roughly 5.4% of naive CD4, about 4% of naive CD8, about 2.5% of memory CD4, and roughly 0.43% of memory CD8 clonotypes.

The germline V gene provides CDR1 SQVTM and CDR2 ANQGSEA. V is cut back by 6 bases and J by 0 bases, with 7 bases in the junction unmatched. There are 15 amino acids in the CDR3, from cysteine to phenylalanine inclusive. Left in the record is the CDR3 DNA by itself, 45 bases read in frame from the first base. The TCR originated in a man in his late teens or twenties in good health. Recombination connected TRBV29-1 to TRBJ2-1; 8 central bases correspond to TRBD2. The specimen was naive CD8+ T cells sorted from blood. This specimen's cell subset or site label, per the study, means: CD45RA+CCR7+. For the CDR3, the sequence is CSVGLASSSYNEQFF. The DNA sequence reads TGCAGCGTCGGACTAGCTTCGAGCTCCTACAATGAGCAGTTCTTC.